This T cell receptor beta chain comes out of a study of blood T cell repertoires in COVID-19. CDR1 is SGHTS, CDR2 YDEGEE, per germline. V dropped 4 bases and J dropped 4; count of bases not matched to a gene: 4. CDR3 size: 13 residues. The repertoire was sequenced with immunoSEQ multiplex PCR; TCRdb's copy has only in-frame clones and lacks some. The sample comprises hundreds of thousands of clones, about 85% of which are singletons, and roughly 3.6% rests with the top ten. The clonotype originates from a woman younger than 30 with acute or convalescent COVID-19. V is TRBV5-8 and J is TRBJ2-5, with 7 bases lining up with TRBD2. Material: peripheral blood. The CDR3 sequence is CASSPWEGETQYF. The CDR3, as DNA: TGTGCCAGCAGCCCCTGGGAGGGAGAGACCCAGTACTTC. Complete variable domain (other parts from reference TRBV5-8 and TRBJ2-5): EAGVTQSPTHLIKTRGQQATLRCSPISGHTSVYWYQQALGLGLQFLLWYDEGEERNRGNFPPRFSGRQFPNYSSELNVNALELEDSALYLCASSPWEGETQYFGPGTRLLVL.